This T cell receptor (beta chain) was recorded in a study of cytomegalovirus exposure and HLA in healthy donors. Some clones are missing from TCRdb's copy, which holds only in-frame ones; the method was immunoSEQ multiplex PCR. Among 200,000 or so clones listed, just over 90% were seen once. Germline loops: CDR1 GTSNPN, CDR2 SVGIG (reference sequence). Trimming pared 0 bases from V and 6 bases from J, leaving 12 bases between. The CDR3 has 13 amino acids. This sequence was found in a young woman in good health and CMV-seronegative. The genes are TRBV30 and TRBJ2-7; D not certain. Material: PBMCs. In DNA form, the CDR3 reads TGTGCCTGGAGTGTTCTAGTTTCTAGCGAGCAGTACTTC. It specifies CAWSVLVSSEQYF.